These 2 T cell receptor beta chains were all obtained from the same sample, sequenced in a study of identifying expanded T cells in peripheral blood. Data came from immunoSEQ multiplex PCR; TCRdb stores just in-frame clones and leaves some out. The table lists over 85,000 clones, around 88% of them singletons. The sample comprised blood. The source is a person aged 18-70 years in good health.

The chain uses TRBV19 and TRBJ2-7, with D possibly being TRBD1 (6 bases). Trimming shortened V by 4 bases and J by 0 bases, and 16 bases separated the two germline ends. CDR3 length: 16 residues. The germline V gene encodes CDR1 LNHDA and CDR2 SQIVND (reference sequence). CDR3 nucleotides: TGTGCCAGTAGTAGTTATACAGGGTCGCGCTCCTACGAGCAGTACTTC. This codes for CASSSYTGSRSYEQYF.

The rearrangement joins TRBV10-3 to TRBJ1-1; 10 bases align to TRBD1. V lost 6 bases to trimming and J lost 4 bases; unmatched junction nucleotides: 2. Germline V gives CDR1 ENHRY, CDR2 SYGVKD. This CDR3 region has 13 residues. This chain's CDR3 is CAISRDRGTEAFF. CDR3 in DNA: TGTGCCATCAGCCGGGACAGGGGCACTGAAGCTTTCTTT.